One T cell receptor beta chain is described in this entry. This entry is derived from a study of blood T cell repertoires in COVID-19. Across the study: Spain, Italy and the United States supplied samples that represented acute and convalescent COVID-19.

Authors' data handling: The authors estimated nucleated cell counts from reference gene primer amplification. Assay: immunoSEQ multiplex PCR; the TCRdb copy retains only in-frame clones and omits some. V and J calls and clone size are given by that table; D and trimming were obtained from the DNA. The sample holds 150,000 or so clones, around 86% seen once. Trimming shortened V by 4 bases and J by 3 bases, and 9 bases separated the two germline ends. This CDR3 spans 13 amino acids. What was sequenced was peripheral blood. The receptor was isolated from a man aged 60-69 years with acute or convalescent COVID-19. V is TRBV12-3 or TRBV12-4 and J is TRBJ1-2; the D gene is possibly TRBD1 (5 bases). The CDR3 reads CASSSWGDYGYTF. The CDR3 nucleotides read TGTGCCAGCAGTTCATGGGGGGACTATGGCTACACCTTC.